This T cell receptor (beta chain) emerged from a study of blood T cell repertoires in COVID-19. Turning to the study itself: Sites in the United States, Italy and Spain provided acute and convalescent COVID-19 samples.

CDR1 is WNHNN, CDR2 SYGVQD, per germline (reference sequence). V trimming: 7 bases; J trimming: 6 bases; junction bases outside the gene matches: 4. CDR3 length: 14 residues. How the authors handled the data: Estimated nucleated cell counts came from reference gene primer amplification. Clones were read by immunoSEQ multiplex PCR, and TCRdb kept only the in-frame ones, dropping some. From that table come the V and J calls and clone size; the DNA was used to work out D and trimming. This table has 40,000 to 60,000 clones, roughly 80% appearing once. The table lists this clone with a few counts. The rearrangement uses TRBV10-1 and TRBJ2-2; 11 bases match TRBD2. This sequence was found in a man between 50 and 59 years old with active COVID-19. The sample taken for sequencing was peripheral blood. The CDR3 loop is CASNSGGAAGELFF. The CDR3 DNA reads TGCGCCAGCAATAGCGGGGGGGCCGCCGGGGAGCTGTTTTTT.